The 26 T cell receptor beta chains below were found in one sample sequenced in a study of blood T cells in healthy people across ages (dated by TCRdb to about 2015). The method was 5' RACE. The sequencing machine was an Illumina HiSeq 2500. A second 7 to 11 cycle PCR used a sample-barcoded 5' primer and a J-beta primer mix. The public reads were reanalyzed by TCRdb: fastp trimming at Q25, MiXCR alignment, in-frame beta chains only. Each entry is one CDR3 protein sequence, shown with its most common DNA and genes. This sample gives 650,000 to 1,000,000 distinct CDR3 sequences in total; around 36% of them show up just once. The ten most abundant clones make up 10% to 15% of the sample. The sequenced material came from blood. The receptors come from a young man in good health.

The chain links TRBV4-3 to TRBJ2-1; the D is unclear. Germline V gene data show CDR1 as LGHNA and CDR2 as YSLEER. The CDR3 totals 17 residues. The germline V and J ends were trimmed by 4 bases and 8 bases, with 24 bases remaining between them. The CDR3 loop is CASSPRVVWFFFDEQFF. CDR3 nucleotides: TGCGCCAGCAGCCCAAGGGTGGTTTGGTTTTTTTTCGATGAGCAGTTCTTC.

Points on this clonotype: A read error is possible here, since a much larger clone lies one base away. This rearrangement joins TRBV12-3 or TRBV12-4 to TRBJ2-1; unclear D gene. TRBJ2-7 matches the DNA end more closely, so the J call is doubtful. This CDR3 contains 12 residues. CDR3 loop: CASRNSYNEQYF. The CDR3, as DNA: TGTGCCAGCAGGAACTCCTACAATGAGCAGTACTTC.

This clonotype has at least ten counts. This sequence joins TRBV20-1 and TRBJ2-3; D might be TRBD2 (6 bases). Germline lookup yields CDR1 DFQATT and CDR2 SNEGSKA (reference sequence). The CDR3 is 15 residues long. Deletions cut 6 bases from V and 5 bases from J, with 21 bases between. The DNA for the CDR3 is TGCAGTGCCCACGGCCCGGCAGGGCGGGGAGATACGCAGTATTTT. It translates to CSAHGPAGRGDTQYF.

The chain's CDR3 is CASSQTPRKTNEKLFF. CDR3 sequence (DNA): TGCGCCAGCAGCCAAACCCCCAGGAAAACTAATGAAAAACTGTTTTTT. V usage is TRBV4-3 and J usage is TRBJ1-4; D is undetermined. Germline V gives CDR1 LGHNA, CDR2 YSLEER. This CDR3 is built from 16 residues. Trimming pared 2 bases from V and 1 base from J, leaving 11 bases between.

The V and J genes are TRBV12-3 or TRBV12-4 and TRBJ1-3; the D is unclear. Trimming stripped 5 bases from V and 3 bases from J, with 14 bases between. The CDR3 has 15 amino acids. CDR3 nucleotides: TGTGCCAGCAGTCCCGCCCGGGCGATTGGAAACACCATATATTTT. Translating gives CASSPARAIGNTIYF.

CDR3 sequence (DNA): TGTGCCAGTAGCGACCAGGGACCTGGAGGGACCCAGTACTTC. This translates into CASSDQGPGGTQYF. The chain uses TRBV19 and TRBJ2-5, with D tentatively TRBD1 or TRBD2 (5 bases each). The CDR3 consists of 14 residues. From germline, CDR1 is LNHDA and CDR2 SQIVND (reference sequence). Trimming pared 6 bases from V and 7 bases from J, leaving 18 bases between.

On this clonotype itself: The junction departs from the called germline gene at one end, perhaps through a read error. The chain joins TRBV5-5 to TRBJ2-7; D gene ambiguous. This CDR3 has 14 residues. Germline CDR1 SGHKS, CDR2 YYEKEE (reference sequence). In DNA, the CDR3 is TGTGTCAGCAGCCCCACAGAGATAACCTACGAGCAGTACTTC. Translating it yields CVSSPTEITYEQYF.

This clonotype was recorded a few times. The chain recombines TRBV20-1 with TRBJ2-1; tentative D call: TRBD2 (5 bases). V was pared by 2 bases and J by 9 bases, with 8 bases between. There are 11 residues in the CDR3. Per the germline V gene, CDR1 is DFQATT and CDR2 is SNEGSKA (reference sequence). This CDR3 is CSARFAGEQFF. The CDR3 nucleotides are TGCAGTGCTAGATTTGCGGGTGAGCAGTTCTTC.

This clonotype came up a few times. The genes are TRBV7-8 and TRBJ1-5; D uncertain. The germline V and J ends were trimmed by 7 bases and 0 bases, with 10 bases remaining between them. The CDR3 spans 14 residues. Germline V gene sequence: CDR1 SGHVS, CDR2 FQNEAQ. CDR3 nucleotides: TGTGCCAGCACCTCGTGGGATAGCAATCAGCCCCAGCATTTT. It is translated as CASTSWDSNQPQHF.

This clonotype showed up just once. This chain links TRBV7-9 with TRBJ1-2, with no clear D. The germline CDR1 and CDR2 sequences are SEHNR and FQNEAQ (reference sequence). Trimming stripped 2 bases from V and 7 bases from J, with 14 bases between. The CDR3 extends over 14 amino acids. The CDR3 sequence: CASSLIAGLSGYTF. The CDR3 nucleotides are TGTGCCAGCAGCTTAATCGCTGGGTTGAGTGGCTACACCTTC.

Ten or more counts support this clonotype. V is TRBV6-2 or TRBV6-3 and J is TRBJ1-5, with unresolved D. V was pared by 4 bases and J by 0 bases, with 13 bases between. The CDR3 runs to 16 residues. In germline, CDR1 is MNHEY, CDR2 SVGEGT. CDR3 DNA: TGTGCCAGCAGTTGGCCGCCCGGCTATAGCAATCAGCCCCAGCATTTT. It yields the protein CASSWPPGYSNQPQHF.

This clonotype was seen only a few times. V usage is TRBV29-1 and J usage is TRBJ1-1; no clear D. The ends were cut back, 2 bases at V and 4 bases at J, with 11 bases in the middle. Germline V CDR1 and CDR2: SQVTM, ANQGSEA. The CDR3 has 13 residues. The CDR3 protein is CSVEPPQSTEAFF. DNA of the CDR3: TGCAGCGTTGAACCTCCGCAGAGCACTGAAGCTTTCTTT.

This clonotype was seen only a few times. This sequence joins TRBV6-2 or TRBV6-3 and TRBJ1-2; D is possibly TRBD1 (5 bases). This CDR3 has 14 residues. Trimming left V 5 bases short and J 2 bases short, with 12 bases between. Germline CDR1 MNHEY, CDR2 SVGEGT. The CDR3 loop reads CASSPPGRNYGYTF. Written as DNA, the CDR3 is TGTGCCAGCAGTCCACCGGGACGGAACTATGGCTACACCTTC.

On this clonotype itself: Mismatch with germline at one junction end may stem from a read error. J is TRBJ2-7 and V is TRBV6-6; D possibly corresponds to TRBD2 (5 bases). The CDR3 is made up of 15 amino acids. The germline CDR1 and CDR2 sequences are MNHNY and SVGAGI (reference sequence). The CDR3 protein is CASSYSGSVSNEQYF. The CDR3 region has the DNA TGTGCCAGCAGTTACTCAGGGAGTGTCTCCAACGAGCAGTACTTC.

This clonotype was counted only a few times. The V gene is TRBV19, the J gene TRBJ2-1; 8 bases fit TRBD1. The DNA end is more similar to TRBJ2-7, so the J call may be wrong. From germline, CDR1 is LNHDA and CDR2 SQIVND (reference sequence). The CDR3 is 13 amino acids. For the CDR3, the DNA is TGTGCCAGTAGTGACAGGGGCGGCAATGAGCAGTACTTC. Its translation: CASSDRGGNEQYF.

The chain carries TRBV20-1 and TRBJ2-2; D is uncertain. Deletions cut 0 bases from V and 6 bases from J, with 14 bases between. CDR1 is DFQATT, CDR2 SNEGSKA, per germline (reference sequence). The length of the CDR3 is 15 residues. The CDR3: CSARDPLKSPGELFF. In DNA, the CDR3 is TGCAGTGCTAGAGATCCGCTGAAGAGCCCCGGGGAGCTGTTTTTT.

The table lists this clonotype with many counts. The gene calls are TRBV3-1 and TRBJ2-3; D not resolved. Trimming took 3 bases from V and 5 from J, leaving 9 bases between them. This CDR3 spans 13 amino acids. The V gene's germline CDR1 is LGHDT and CDR2 YNNKEL (reference sequence). CDR3 in amino acids: CASSQGIRDTQYF. The CDR3 DNA reads TGTGCCAGCAGCCAGGGGATTCGAGATACGCAGTATTTT.

The chain recombines TRBV3-1 with TRBJ1-1; D is ambiguous. This CDR3 region has 15 residues. Per the germline V gene, CDR1 is LGHDT and CDR2 is YNNKEL (reference sequence). Trimming shortened V by 2 bases and J by 5 bases, and 15 bases separated the two germline ends. CDR3 amino acids: CASSQSRKGKTEAFF. CDR3 DNA sequence: TGTGCCAGCAGCCAAAGTCGCAAGGGAAAGACTGAAGCTTTCTTT.

The chain has TRBV4-2 and TRBJ1-2; a possible D gene is TRBD1 (6 bases). The CDR3 spans 15 residues. CDR1 and CDR2 from the germline V gene are LGHNA and YNFKEQ. The V gene lost 3 bases and the J gene lost 3 bases, with 14 bases spanning the gap. The CDR3 is CASSQVQGPDYGYTF. CDR3 DNA sequence: TGTGCCAGCAGCCAGGTACAGGGTCCTGACTATGGCTACACCTTC.

This rearrangement joins TRBV21-1 to TRBJ2-5; the DNA was not used to check the table's D call, TRBD1. TRBV21-1 is a pseudogene. CDR3 length: 18 amino acids. The CDR3 region has the DNA TGTGCCAGCAGCAAGTCCCGGGACAGGCTAAAGTACCAAGAGACCCAGTACTTC. It translates to CASSKSRDRLKYQETQYF.

In regard to this clonotype: This may come from a read error, since a much larger clone is one base off. V gene TRBV7-7 combines with J gene TRBJ2-5, with D perhaps matching TRBD1 (6 bases). There are 13 residues in the CDR3. The germline V gene encodes CDR1 SSHAT and CDR2 FNYEAQ (reference sequence). The V end lost 6 bases, the J end lost 11 bases, and 19 bases lay between the germline ends. CDR3 coding DNA: TGTGCCAGCAGTGTATCAGGGGACAATGAGCAGTACTTC. Translated, it gives CASSVSGDNEQYF.

The rearrangement uses TRBV5-6 and TRBJ1-2, with D possibly TRBD1 on 6 matching bases. V shed 0 bases and J shed 10 bases, with 10 bases lying between them. This CDR3 comprises 12 residues. CDR1 SGHDT and CDR2 YYEEEE come from the germline V gene. The CDR3 bases are TGTGCCAGCAGCTTGGAGGGGGACGACTACACCTTC. Translation: CASSLEGDDYTF.

This clonotype was observed at least ten times. The chain joins TRBV29-1 to TRBJ2-5; the D gene could be TRBD1 or TRBD2 (6 bases each). The better agreement between TRBJ2-7 and the DNA end casts doubt on the J call. CDR3 size: 13 residues. Germline assignment: CDR1 SQVTM and CDR2 ANQGSEA. This chain's CDR3 is CSVETGGEHEQYF. CDR3 DNA: TGCAGCGTTGAGACCGGGGGCGAACACGAGCAGTACTTC.

Here the CDR3 reads CASSEGGAQYF. CDR3 coding DNA: TGTGCCAGCAGCGAAGGAGGTGCCCAGTACTTC. The chain couples TRBV3-1 to TRBJ2-7; a possible D gene is TRBD2 (5 bases). Germline lookup yields CDR1 LGHDT and CDR2 YNNKEL (reference sequence). CDR3 length: 11 amino acids. V lost 5 bases, J lost 10 bases, and 12 bases lay in between.

V is TRBV7-9 and J is TRBJ1-4; a possible D gene is TRBD1 (6 bases). Germline loops: CDR1 SEHNR, CDR2 FQNEAQ (reference sequence). This CDR3 has 15 amino acids. Trimming took off 1 base at V and 6 bases at J, with 12 bases between the two ends. CDR3 DNA: TGTGCCAGCAGCTTAGGGGACACTGAATATGAAAAACTGTTTTTT. Protein product: CASSLGDTEYEKLFF.

The gene calls are TRBV5-1 and TRBJ1-2; TRBD1 is a possible D gene (5 bases). V was shortened by 0 bases and J by 7 bases, with 16 bases between the two germline ends. This CDR3 is 15 amino acids long. The V gene's germline CDR1 is SGHRS and CDR2 YFSETQ. Here the CDR3 DNA reads TGCGCCAGCAGCTTGGACCCCACCAGGGTGGGTGGCTACACCTTC. It is translated as CASSLDPTRVGGYTF.